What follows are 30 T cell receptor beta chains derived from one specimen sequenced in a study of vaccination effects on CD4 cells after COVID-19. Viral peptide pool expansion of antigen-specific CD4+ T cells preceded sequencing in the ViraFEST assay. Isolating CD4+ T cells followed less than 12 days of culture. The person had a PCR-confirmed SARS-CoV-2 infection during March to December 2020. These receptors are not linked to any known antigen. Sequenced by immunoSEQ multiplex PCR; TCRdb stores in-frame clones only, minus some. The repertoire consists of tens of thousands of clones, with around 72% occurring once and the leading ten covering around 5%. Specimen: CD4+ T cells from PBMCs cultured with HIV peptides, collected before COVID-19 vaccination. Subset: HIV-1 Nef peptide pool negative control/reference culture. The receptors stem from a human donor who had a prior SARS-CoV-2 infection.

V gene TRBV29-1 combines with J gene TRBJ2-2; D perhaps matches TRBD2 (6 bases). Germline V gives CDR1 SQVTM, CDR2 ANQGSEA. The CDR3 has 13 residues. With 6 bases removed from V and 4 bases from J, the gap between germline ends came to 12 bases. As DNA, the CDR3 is TGCAGCGTCGGGGGTCGGGCCACCGGGGAGCTGTTTTTT. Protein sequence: CSVGGRATGELFF.

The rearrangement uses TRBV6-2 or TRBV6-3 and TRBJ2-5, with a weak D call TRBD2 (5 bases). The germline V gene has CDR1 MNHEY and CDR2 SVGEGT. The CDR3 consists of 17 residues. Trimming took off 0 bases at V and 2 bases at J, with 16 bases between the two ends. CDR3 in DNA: TGTGCCAGCAGTTACTCTCCTAGCTCCCTCGTGCAAGAGACCCAGTACTTC. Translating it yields CASSYSPSSLVQETQYF.

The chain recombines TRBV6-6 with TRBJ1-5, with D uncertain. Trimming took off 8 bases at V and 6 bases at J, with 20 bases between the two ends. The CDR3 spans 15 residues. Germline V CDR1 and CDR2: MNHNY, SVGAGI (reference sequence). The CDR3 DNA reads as TGTGCCAGCCGTTTATCCGGGCAGGCAGGTCAGCCCCAGCATTTT. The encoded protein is CASRLSGQAGQPQHF.

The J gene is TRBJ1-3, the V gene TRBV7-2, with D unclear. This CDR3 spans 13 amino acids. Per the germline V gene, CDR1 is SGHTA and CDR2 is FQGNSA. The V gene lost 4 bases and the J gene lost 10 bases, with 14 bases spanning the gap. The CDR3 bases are TGTGCCAGCAGCTCCGGGTGGGTAGGGACCATATATTTT. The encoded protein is CASSSGWVGTIYF.

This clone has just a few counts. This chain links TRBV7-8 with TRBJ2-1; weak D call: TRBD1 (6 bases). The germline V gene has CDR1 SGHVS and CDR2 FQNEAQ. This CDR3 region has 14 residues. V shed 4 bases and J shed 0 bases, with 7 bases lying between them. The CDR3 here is CASSYRVSYNEQFF. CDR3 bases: TGTGCCAGCAGCTACAGGGTCTCCTACAATGAGCAGTTCTTC.

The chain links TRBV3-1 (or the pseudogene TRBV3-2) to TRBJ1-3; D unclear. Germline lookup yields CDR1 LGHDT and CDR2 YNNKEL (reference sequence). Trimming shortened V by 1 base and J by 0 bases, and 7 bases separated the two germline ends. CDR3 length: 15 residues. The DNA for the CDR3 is TGTGCCAGCAGCCAAGTTCCCCACTCTGGAAACACCATATATTTT. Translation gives CASSQVPHSGNTIYF.

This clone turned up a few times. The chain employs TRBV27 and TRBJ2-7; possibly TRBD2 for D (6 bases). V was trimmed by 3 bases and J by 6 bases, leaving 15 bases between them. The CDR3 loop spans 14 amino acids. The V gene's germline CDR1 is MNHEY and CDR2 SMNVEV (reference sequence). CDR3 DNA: TGTGCCAGCAGTTTCGCAGGGAGGCTCGCCGAGCAGTACTTC. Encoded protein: CASSFAGRLAEQYF.

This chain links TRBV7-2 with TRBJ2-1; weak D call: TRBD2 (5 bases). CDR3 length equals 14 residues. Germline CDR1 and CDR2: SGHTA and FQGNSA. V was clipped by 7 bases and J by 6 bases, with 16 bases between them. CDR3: CASTRRVWGNEQFF. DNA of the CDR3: TGTGCCAGCACCCGGCGGGTGTGGGGCAATGAGCAGTTCTTC.

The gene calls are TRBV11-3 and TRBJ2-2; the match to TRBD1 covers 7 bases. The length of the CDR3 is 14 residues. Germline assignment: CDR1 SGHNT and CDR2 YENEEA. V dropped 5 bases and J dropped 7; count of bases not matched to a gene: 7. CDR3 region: CASSPGTVDGELFF. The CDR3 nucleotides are TGTGCCAGCAGCCCCGGGACAGTTGACGGGGAGCTGTTTTTT.

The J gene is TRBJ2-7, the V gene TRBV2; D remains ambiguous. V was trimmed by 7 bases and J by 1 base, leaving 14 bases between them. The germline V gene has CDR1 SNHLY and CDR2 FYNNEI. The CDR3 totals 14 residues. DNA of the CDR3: TGTGCCAGCATATTCAGAAGTGAATCCTACGAGCAGTACTTC. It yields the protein CASIFRSESYEQYF.

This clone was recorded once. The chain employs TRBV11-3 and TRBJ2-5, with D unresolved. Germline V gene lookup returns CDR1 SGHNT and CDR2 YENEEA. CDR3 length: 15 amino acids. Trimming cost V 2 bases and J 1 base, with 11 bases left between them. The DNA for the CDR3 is TGTGCCAGCAGCTTATATGCAGGAACCCAAGAGACCCAGTACTTC. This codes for CASSLYAGTQETQYF.

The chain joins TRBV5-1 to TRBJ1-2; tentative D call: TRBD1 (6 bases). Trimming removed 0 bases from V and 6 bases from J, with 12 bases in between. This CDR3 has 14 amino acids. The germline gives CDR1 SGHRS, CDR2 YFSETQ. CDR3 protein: CASSLALDSDGYTF. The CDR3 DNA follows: TGCGCCAGCAGCTTGGCCTTGGACAGTGATGGCTACACCTTC.

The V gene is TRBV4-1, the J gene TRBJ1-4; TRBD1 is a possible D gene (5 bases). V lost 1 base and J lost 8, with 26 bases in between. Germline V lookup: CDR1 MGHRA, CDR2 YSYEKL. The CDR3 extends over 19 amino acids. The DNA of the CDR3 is TGCGCCAGCAGCCAAGTTGGATGGGGCAGGGTGGGGGAATGGGAAAAACTGTTTTTT. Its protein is CASSQVGWGRVGEWEKLFF.

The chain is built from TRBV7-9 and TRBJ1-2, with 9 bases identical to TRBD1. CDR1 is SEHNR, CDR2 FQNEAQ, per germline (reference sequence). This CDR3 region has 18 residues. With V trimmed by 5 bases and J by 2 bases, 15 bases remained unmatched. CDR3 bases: TGTGCCAGCAGCCCAGAGCTGGGACAGGGAGGAATGAACTATGGCTACACCTTC. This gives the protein CASSPELGQGGMNYGYTF.

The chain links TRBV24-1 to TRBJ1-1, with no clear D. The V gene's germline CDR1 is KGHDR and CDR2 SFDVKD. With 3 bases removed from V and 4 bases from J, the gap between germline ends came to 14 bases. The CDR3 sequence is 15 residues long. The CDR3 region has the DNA TGTGCCACCAGTGATACCCGGGCGGGGAGCACTGAAGCTTTCTTT. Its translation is CATSDTRAGSTEAFF.

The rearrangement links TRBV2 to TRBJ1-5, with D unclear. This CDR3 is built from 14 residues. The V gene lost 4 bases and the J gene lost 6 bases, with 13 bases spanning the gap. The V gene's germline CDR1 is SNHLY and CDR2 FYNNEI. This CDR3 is CASSVFEQSQPQHF. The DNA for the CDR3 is TGTGCCAGCAGTGTATTCGAACAGTCTCAGCCCCAGCATTTT.

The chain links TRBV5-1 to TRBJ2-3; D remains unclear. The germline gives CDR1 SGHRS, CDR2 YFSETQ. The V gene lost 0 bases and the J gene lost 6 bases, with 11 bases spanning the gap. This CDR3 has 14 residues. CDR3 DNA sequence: TGCGCCAGCAGCTTGGTCGGTAGCAAGGATACGCAGTATTTT. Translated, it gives CASSLVGSKDTQYF.

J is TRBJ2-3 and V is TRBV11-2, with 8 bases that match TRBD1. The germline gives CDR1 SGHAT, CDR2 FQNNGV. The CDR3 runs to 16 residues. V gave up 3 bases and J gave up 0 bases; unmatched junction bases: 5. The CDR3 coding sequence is TGTGCCAGCAGCTTCAGACAGGGGCCTAGCACAGATACGCAGTATTTT. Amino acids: CASSFRQGPSTDTQYF.

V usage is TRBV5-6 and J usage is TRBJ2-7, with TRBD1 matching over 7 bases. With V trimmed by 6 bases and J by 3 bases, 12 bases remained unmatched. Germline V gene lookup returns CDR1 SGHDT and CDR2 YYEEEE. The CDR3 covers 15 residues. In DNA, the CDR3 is TGTGCCAGCAACCACGACAGGGCGAGTTTCTACGAGCAGTACTTC. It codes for CASNHDRASFYEQYF.

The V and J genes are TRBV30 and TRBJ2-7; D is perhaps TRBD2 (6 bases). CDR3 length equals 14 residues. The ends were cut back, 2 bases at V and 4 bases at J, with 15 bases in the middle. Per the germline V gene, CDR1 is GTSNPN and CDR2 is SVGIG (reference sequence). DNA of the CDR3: TGTGCCTGGAGTAGAGCCCCCGGGGGTTACGAGCAGTACTTC. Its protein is CAWSRAPGGYEQYF.

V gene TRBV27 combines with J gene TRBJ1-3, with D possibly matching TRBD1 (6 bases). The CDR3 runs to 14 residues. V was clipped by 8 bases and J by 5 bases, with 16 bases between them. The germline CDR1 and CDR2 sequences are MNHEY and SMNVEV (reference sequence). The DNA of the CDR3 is TGTGCCAGCCGACCCGGACAGTCGAGAAACACCATATATTTT. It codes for CASRPGQSRNTIYF.

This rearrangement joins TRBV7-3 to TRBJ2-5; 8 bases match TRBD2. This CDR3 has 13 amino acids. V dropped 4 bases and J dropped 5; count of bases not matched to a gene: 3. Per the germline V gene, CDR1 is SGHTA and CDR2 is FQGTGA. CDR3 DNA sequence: TGTGCCAGCAGCTCGGGGGGGCGGGAGACCCAGTACTTC. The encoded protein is CASSSGGRETQYF.

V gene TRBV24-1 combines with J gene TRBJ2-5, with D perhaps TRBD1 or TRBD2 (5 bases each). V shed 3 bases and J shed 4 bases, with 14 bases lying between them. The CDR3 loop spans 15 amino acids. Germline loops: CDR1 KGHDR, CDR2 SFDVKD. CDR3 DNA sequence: TGTGCCACCAGTGATCCGGCCGGGGCCGGAGAGACCCAGTACTTC. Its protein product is CATSDPAGAGETQYF.

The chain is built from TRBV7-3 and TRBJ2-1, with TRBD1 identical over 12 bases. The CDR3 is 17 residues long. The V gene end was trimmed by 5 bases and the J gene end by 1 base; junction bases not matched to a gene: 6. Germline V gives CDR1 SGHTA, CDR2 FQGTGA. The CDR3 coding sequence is TGTGCCAGCAGCCAGGGACAGGGGGCCCCTTCCTACAATGAGCAGTTCTTC. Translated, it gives CASSQGQGAPSYNEQFF.

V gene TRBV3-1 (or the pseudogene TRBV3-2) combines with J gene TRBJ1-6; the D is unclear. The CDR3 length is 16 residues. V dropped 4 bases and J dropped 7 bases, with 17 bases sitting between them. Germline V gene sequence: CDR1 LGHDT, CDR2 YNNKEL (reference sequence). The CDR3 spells CASSPPGVRRNSPLHF. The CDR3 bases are TGTGCCAGCAGCCCTCCGGGAGTTAGGAGAAATTCACCCCTCCACTTT.

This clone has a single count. The CDR3 is CASSLRGGPNEQYF. The CDR3, as DNA: TGTGCCAGCAGCTTAAGGGGAGGGCCCAACGAGCAGTACTTC. The chain carries TRBV7-2 and TRBJ2-7; 7 bases match TRBD2. The V gene end was trimmed by 2 bases and the J gene end by 5 bases; junction bases not matched to a gene: 6. The germline gives CDR1 SGHTA, CDR2 FQGNSA. CDR3 length equals 14 residues. The full variable domain, its missing parts supplied by reference TRBV7-2 and TRBJ2-7, is GAGVSQSPSNKVTEKGKDVELRCDPISGHTALYWYRQSLGQGLEFLIYFQGNSAPDKSGLPSDRFSAERTGGSVSTLTIQRTQQEDSAVYLCASSLRGGPNEQYFGPGTRLTVT.

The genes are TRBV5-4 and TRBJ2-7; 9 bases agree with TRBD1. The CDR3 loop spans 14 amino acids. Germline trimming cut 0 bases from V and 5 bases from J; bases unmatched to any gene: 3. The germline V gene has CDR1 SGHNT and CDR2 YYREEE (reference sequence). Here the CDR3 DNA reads TGTGCCAGCAGCTTGGAAAGGGACAGGGACGAGCAGTACTTC. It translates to CASSLERDRDEQYF.

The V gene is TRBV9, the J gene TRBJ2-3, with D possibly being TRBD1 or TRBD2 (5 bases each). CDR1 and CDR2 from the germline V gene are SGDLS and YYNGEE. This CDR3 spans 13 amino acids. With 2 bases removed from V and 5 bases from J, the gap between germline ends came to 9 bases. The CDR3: CASSVRGVDTQYF. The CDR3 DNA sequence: TGTGCCAGCAGCGTGAGAGGGGTAGATACGCAGTATTTT. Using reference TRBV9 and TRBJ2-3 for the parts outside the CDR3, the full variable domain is DSGVTQTPKHLITATGQRVTLRCSPRSGDLSVYWYQQSLDQGLQFLIQYYNGEERAKGNILERFSAQQFPDLHSELNLSSLELGDSALYFCASSVRGVDTQYFGPGTRLTVL.

CDR3: CASSFSSGRAPYEQYF. The CDR3, as DNA: TGTGCCAGCAGCTTTAGTAGCGGGAGGGCCCCCTACGAGCAGTACTTC. The genes are TRBV11-3 and TRBJ2-7; 11 nucleotides match TRBD2. The CDR3 length is 16 residues. CDR1 and CDR2 (germline): SGHNT, YENEEA. After removal of 3 bases from V and 2 bases from J, the junction contained 6 bases not matched to a gene.

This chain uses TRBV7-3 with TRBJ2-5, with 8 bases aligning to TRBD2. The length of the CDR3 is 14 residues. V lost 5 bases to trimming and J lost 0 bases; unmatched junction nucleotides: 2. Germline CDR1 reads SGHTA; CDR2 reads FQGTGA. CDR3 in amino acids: CASSLSGDQETQYF. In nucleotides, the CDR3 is TGTGCCAGCAGCCTTAGCGGGGACCAAGAGACCCAGTACTTC.